Detailed here is one T cell receptor beta chain. Germline values: CDR1 SQVTM, CDR2 ANQGSEA. V lost 3 bases and J lost 7, with 10 bases in between. The CDR3 consists of 11 residues. The method was immunoSEQ multiplex PCR; TCRdb's version includes in-frame clones alone and lacks a portion of them. The table includes approximately 94,000 clones, about 92% detected once. Blood samples were obtained at baseline, cycle 4 day 1, and cycle 7 day 1. This sample is drawn from a study of OX40 agonist ivuxolimab in advanced cancers. This chain uses TRBV29-1 with TRBJ2-7; no reliable D call. This sequence was found in an adult with an advanced solid tumor such as melanoma, head and neck, liver or kidney cancer. The sample in question was CD4+ or CD8+ T cells sorted from blood, obtained in a trial of the OX40 agonist ivuxolimab. The CDR3 protein is CSVDRGTEQYF. The CDR3 DNA reads as TGCAGCGTTGACCGCGGAACGGAGCAGTACTTC.